The sequence of this T cell receptor beta chain was determined in a study of vaccination and CD4 T cells after COVID-19. Study-level background: Six males and four females constituted the convalescent cohort, two of whom were Hispanic. The authors gave control cultures a CEFX pool, an HIV-1 Nef pool, or no peptide.

CDR1 and CDR2 from the germline V gene are MNHEY and SVGEGT. This CDR3 is built from 14 residues. The V segment lost 6 bases and the J segment 4 bases; nucleotides outside the gene matches: 7. The Oncomine TCR Beta short-read assay generated sequence data from the DNA of cultured CD4+ T cells. Using the QIAamp micro DNA kit, genomic DNA was extracted from the CD4+ T cells that had been cultured. MiXCR, applied by TCRdb to the PCR reads, yields one record per CDR3 protein. This table holds 10,000 or so distinct CDR3 sequences, roughly 61% found once. With regard to this clonotype: The target antigen is unknown.

As for treatment: approximately 9-day PBMC culture with coronavirus spike peptide pools or control peptides (ViraFEST assay). V usage is TRBV6-2 or TRBV6-3 and J usage is TRBJ1-2; TRBD1 matches at 8 bases. The sequenced sample was CD4+ T cells from blood, cultured in vitro. The sequence came from a human donor who had recovered from COVID-19. CDR3 residues: CASRSGGRSYGYTF. The CDR3 bases are TGTGCCAGCAGATCAGGGGGCCGTTCCTATGGCTACACCTTC.